Detailed here is one TCR beta chain. The data derive from a study of preoperative IRX-2 immunotherapy in early breast cancer. Specified treatment: preoperative locoregional IRX-2 cytokine immunotherapy. This phase Ib study tested locoregional IRX-2 cytokine immunotherapy given before surgery. This table comes from immunoSEQ multiplex PCR, and its TCRdb copy is limited to in-frame clones, with some not included. The repertoire includes fewer than 40,000 clones, 90% to 95% of them detected once, and 6.4% sits in the top ten. This CDR3 region has 12 residues. Germline CDR1 and CDR2: SQVTM and ANQGSEA. J gave up 8 bases and V 5 bases, and 8 bases lay outside the gene matches.

The V and J genes are TRBV29-1 and TRBJ1-2, with 7 positions matching TRBD1. This clonotype originated in a human donor with breast cancer. The sample here was taken from a patient treated with IRX-2 immunotherapy. The CDR3 coding sequence is TGCAGCGTTCTGACAGGGTTTGAGGGCTACACCTTC. It specifies CSVLTGFEGYTF. Together with reference TRBV29-1 and TRBJ1-2, the CDR3 gives the full variable domain: SAVISQKPSRDICQRGTSLTIQCQVDSQVTMMFWYRQQPGQSLTLIATANQGSEATYESGFVIDKFPISRPNLTFSTLTVSNMSPEDSSIYLCSVLTGFEGYTFGSGTRLTVV.